These 13 T cell receptor beta chains share one sample of origin, sequenced in a study of tumor-infiltrating lymphocytes in primary liver carcinoma. From unsorted bulk tissue weighing roughly 19-34 mg, DNA and RNA were co-extracted. The input was 400 to 500 ng total RNA; TCR beta cDNA was made from it with a constant-region primer. Each TCR beta library was derived from three nested multiplex PCR rounds that employed slightly modified ARM-PCR. The two initial PCR rounds, roughly 9 cycles each, used TRBV1-TRBV30 forward and C-beta reverse primers. TCRdb re-called the multiplex PCR reads with MiXCR, one entry per CDR3 protein. The data show 95,000 to 100,000 distinct CDR3 sequences, with around 71% seen just once and more than 10% held by the top ten. Sequencing used liver tumor tissue from sampling region 2. Subset here: tumor region T2, inferior pole. The receptors were sampled from a woman aged 60-70 years with primary liver carcinoma and hepatitis B virus infection.

With respect to this clonotype: In this CDR3 the conserved last residue, phenylalanine or tryptophan, is missing, so a read error is likely. V is TRBV14 and J is TRBJ1-1; no definite D call. The CDR3 has 13 residues. Germline assignment: CDR1 SGHDN and CDR2 FVKESK. V was shortened by 6 bases and J by 3 bases, with 11 bases between the two germline ends. CDR3 loop: CASSLAGDTEAFL. CDR3 nucleotides: TGTGCCAGCAGTCTTGCCGGGGACACTGAAGCTTTCTTA.

There are a few counts of this clonotype. The V and J genes are TRBV5-1 and TRBJ1-1; TRBD1 is a possible D gene (5 bases). V lost 4 bases, J lost 4 bases, and 11 bases lay in between. Looked up from germline, CDR1 is SGHRS and CDR2 is YFSETQ. The CDR3 contains 13 residues. The CDR3 region is CASSPWGGTEAFF. In DNA form, the CDR3 reads TGCGCCAGCAGCCCTTGGGGCGGCACTGAAGCTTTCTTT.

In this sample, this clonotype turned up a few times. The chain recombines TRBV2 with TRBJ1-2, with D possibly matching TRBD1 (6 bases). V lost 5 bases and J lost 3, with 10 bases in between. The CDR3 is made up of 13 amino acids. Germline-derived CDR1 and CDR2 are SNHLY and FYNNEI. The CDR3 protein is CASSRGLDYGYTF. CDR3 sequence (DNA): TGTGCCAGCAGTCGGGGGCTAGACTATGGCTACACCTTC.

Of note for this clonotype: A much larger clone differs from this one at a single base, so this may be a read error. The chain couples TRBV5-1 to TRBJ1-2, with D tentatively TRBD1 (6 bases). V shed 0 bases and J shed 2 bases, with 11 bases lying between them. CDR3 length: 15 residues. CDR1 SGHRS and CDR2 YFSETQ come from the germline V gene. The CDR3 region is CASSLEGESNYGYTF. The CDR3 DNA follows: TGCGCCAGCAGCTTGGAGGGGGAGAGCAACTATGGCTACACCTTC.

Concerning this clonotype itself: At one boundary the junction diverges from the germline segment, which might be a read error. V usage is TRBV11-2 and J usage is TRBJ2-1, with TRBD2 matching over 7 bases. Germline loops: CDR1 SGHAT, CDR2 FQNNGV. CDR3 length: 15 residues. The CDR3 DNA reads as TGTGCCAGCAGCTTGTCGAGGGAGGGGTACAATAAGCAGTTCTTC. Protein product: CASSLSREGYNKQFF.

For this clonotype: Its ends do not fully match the called genes, so a read error is possible. V usage is TRBV11-2 and J usage is TRBJ2-1; weak D call: TRBD1 (7 bases). The germline V gene encodes CDR1 SGHAT and CDR2 FQNNGV. This CDR3 has 14 amino acids. The CDR3 protein is CVSNPGGTLDEQFF. CDR3 in DNA: TGTGTCAGCAACCCAGGGGGGACTCTAGATGAGCAGTTCTTC.

Ten or more counts support this clonotype. The rearrangement links TRBV5-6 to TRBJ2-3; TRBD2 is a possible D gene (6 bases). Germline V gene lookup returns CDR1 SGHDT and CDR2 YYEEEE. This CDR3 has 15 residues. The V gene lost 6 bases and the J gene lost 6 bases, with 20 bases spanning the gap. The CDR3 DNA follows: TGTGCCAGCACCCAAGGCTTACGGGGGACGGATACGCAGTATTTT. This encodes CASTQGLRGTDTQYF.

Regarding this clonotype: Since no conserved phenylalanine or tryptophan closes the CDR3, a read error is the likely cause. This sequence joins TRBV5-4 and TRBJ2-3; 10 bases are shared with TRBD2. CDR3 length equals 16 residues. Looked up from germline, CDR1 is SGHNT and CDR2 is YYREEE (reference sequence). Trimming cost V 4 bases and J 5 bases; bases outside gene matches: 10. CDR3 DNA sequence: TGTGCCAGCAGCCTGAGCGGGAGGGGTGGGAAAGATACGCAGTATGTT. Translated, it gives CASSLSGRGGKDTQYV.

Remarks on this clonotype: This may be a read error, as it is one base from a much larger clone. The chain is built from TRBV28 and TRBJ1-2; a possible D gene is TRBD1 (5 bases). Germline loops: CDR1 MDHEN, CDR2 SYDVKM. The CDR3 covers 15 residues. CDR3 nucleotide sequence: TGTGTCAGCAGTATTCTTGGGACGGCGAACTATGGCTACACCTTC. Its translation is CVSSILGTANYGYTF.

The chain uses TRBV11-2 and TRBJ1-4, with D maybe TRBD1 (6 bases). Between the trimmed V and J ends, which lost 1 base and 8 bases, there was a span of 17 bases. The CDR3 has 16 amino acids. CDR1 and CDR2 (germline): SGHAT, FQNNGV. In nucleotides, the CDR3 is TGTGCCAGCAGCTTAGGCGAAGGGGGTTCAGGAGAAAAACTGTTTTTT. Translating it yields CASSLGEGGSGEKLFF.

A note on this clonotype: One end of the junction varies from germline; a read error may be responsible. This sequence joins TRBV24-1 and TRBJ2-1; possibly TRBD1 for D (5 bases). From germline, CDR1 is KGHDR and CDR2 SFDVKD. The CDR3 covers 18 residues. The CDR3: CATGDSLRTGASYNEQFF. The DNA of the CDR3 is TGTGCCACCGGTGACTCCCTTCGTACAGGTGCTTCCTACAATGAGCAGTTCTTC.

The genes are TRBV11-1 and TRBJ2-2; perhaps TRBD1 as D (6 bases). This CDR3 spans 15 amino acids. Trimming pared 10 bases from V and 3 bases from J, leaving 18 bases between. Germline V CDR1 and CDR2: SGHAT, FQDESV (reference sequence). CDR3 protein: CANGKQGVDTGELFF. The DNA of the CDR3 is TGTGCCAACGGAAAACAGGGTGTTGACACCGGGGAGCTGTTTTTT. Using reference TRBV11-1 and TRBJ2-2 for the parts outside the CDR3, the full variable domain is EAEVAQSPRYKITEKSQAVAFWCDPISGHATLYWYRQILGQGPELLVQFQDESVVDDSQLPKDRFSAERLKGVDSTLKIQPAELGDSAMYLCANGKQGVDTGELFFGEGSRLTVL.

This clonotype was counted only a few times. A clone one base away is much larger, so this may be a read error. The chain has TRBV5-1 and TRBJ2-7, with D perhaps TRBD1 (5 bases). The CDR3 has 14 amino acids. In germline, CDR1 is SGHRS, CDR2 YFSETQ. The CDR3 region is CTSSLDLGPYEQYF. CDR3 DNA: TGCACCAGCAGCTTGGATTTGGGGCCCTACGAGCAGTACTTC.